This record covers a single T cell receptor (beta chain). This entry comes from a study of blood T cell repertoires in COVID-19. Study in general: COVID-19 samples, acute and convalescent, were from the United States, Italy and Spain. PBMCs, B-cell-depleted T cells, or T cells provided the cDNA or gDNA that made up the material.

The authors' processing: Amplification from reference gene primers served as the basis for estimated nucleated cell counts. The data were produced by immunoSEQ multiplex PCR, yet TCRdb's version contains in-frame clones alone and is incomplete. V and J calls and clone size are copied from that table; D and trimming were computed from the DNA. This sample carries tens of thousands of clones, roughly 90% of them seen once, and the ten largest clones take roughly 6.5%. CDR1 SGDLS and CDR2 YYNGEE come from the germline V gene. With 0 bases clipped from V and 7 bases from J, the junction kept 3 bases outside the gene matches. The CDR3 runs to 15 residues.

Sequencing was performed on peripheral blood. The TCR sequence derives from a man between 60 and 70 years old with acute or convalescent COVID-19. The chain links TRBV9 to TRBJ1-6, with TRBD1 matching over 8 bases. Here the CDR3 reads CASSVDTGGNSPLHF. DNA for the CDR3: TGTGCCAGCAGCGTAGACACAGGGGGAAATTCACCCCTCCACTTT.